A selection of T cell receptor beta chains follows, all from one sample in a study of blood T cell repertoires in COVID-19. Measured with immunoSEQ multiplex PCR; TCRdb has only the in-frame clones, and not every one. This sample has approximately 220,000 clones, with approximately 86% found just once. Sequenced sample: peripheral blood. These receptor sequences come from a man aged 55 to 70 with acute or convalescent COVID-19. CDR3s include the opening cysteine and the closing phenylalanine or tryptophan. D genes are given only for firm matches. Clone size appears in some rows only: once, few, many, or a class for an expanded clone.

.	TRBJ2-5	TRBV11-3	.	CASSLTLAETQYF	TGTGCCAGCAGCTTAACCCTAGCGGAGACCCAGTACTTC
TRBD1	TRBJ2-7	TRBV14	.	CASSQVMDRAYEQYF	TGTGCCAGCAGCCAAGTCATGGACAGGGCTTACGAGCAGTACTTC
TRBD1	TRBJ2-3	TRBV5-6	.	CASSSGQGGPDTQYF	TGTGCCAGCAGCTCGGGACAGGGGGGGCCAGATACGCAGTATTTT
TRBD1	TRBJ2-7	TRBV14	.	CASSPRDSWLYEQYF	TGTGCCAGCAGCCCCCGGGACAGCTGGCTCTACGAGCAGTACTTC
TRBD1	TRBJ2-3	TRBV7-2	.	CASSLDRGGDTQYF	TGTGCCAGCAGCTTAGACAGGGGCGGGGATACGCAGTATTTT
.	TRBJ1-2	TRBV6-5	.	CASRQANYGYTF	TGTGCCAGCAGACAGGCTAACTATGGCTACACCTTC
.	TRBJ1-3	TRBV7-2	few	CASSGASGNTIYF	TGTGCCAGCAGCGGGGCTAGTGGAAACACCATATATTTT
.	TRBJ1-6	TRBV30	.	CAWSHSGGDSPLHF	TGTGCCTGGAGTCATTCCGGGGGGGATTCACCCCTCCACTTT
TRBD1	TRBJ1-1	TRBV5-1	.	CASGRTGGENTEAFF	TGCGCCAGCGGTCGGACAGGTGGGGAGAACACTGAAGCTTTCTTT
TRBD1	TRBJ1-6	TRBV3-1/TRBV3-2	.	CASSRTGDSPLHF	TGTGCCAGCAGCCGGACAGGAGATTCACCCCTCCACTTT
.	TRBJ1-6	TRBV7-2	.	CASSPSPGMNSPLHF	TGTGCCAGCAGCCCCAGCCCCGGGATGAATTCACCCCTCCACTTT
TRBD1	TRBJ1-5	TRBV5-3	once	CARSPGGTNQPQHF	TGTGCCAGAAGCCCAGGGGGGACCAATCAGCCCCAGCATTTT
.	TRBJ1-1	TRBV3-1/TRBV3-2	.	CASSSSDRMNTEAFF	TGTGCCAGCAGCTCCTCGGACAGAATGAACACTGAAGCTTTCTTT
TRBD1	TRBJ2-7	TRBV9	.	CASTPGQPSYEQYF	TGTGCCAGCACCCCGGGACAGCCATCCTACGAGCAGTACTTC
TRBD1	TRBJ1-6	TRBV7-6	.	CASSSNTGDYNSPLHF	TGTGCCAGCAGCTCCAATACAGGGGATTATAATTCACCCCTCCACTTT
TRBD1	TRBJ1-2	TRBV5-1	many	CASTPRGQGDYGYTF	TGCGCCAGCACCCCAAGAGGACAGGGGGACTATGGCTACACCTTC
TRBD1	TRBJ2-1	TRBV5-6	.	CASSFTGDPYNEQFF	TGTGCCAGCAGCTTCACAGGGGACCCCTACAATGAGCAGTTCTTC
.	TRBJ1-1	TRBV6-5	.	CASSYSGRMNTEAFF	TGTGCCAGCAGTTACTCGGGCCGCATGAACACTGAAGCTTTCTTT
.	TRBJ2-5	TRBV3-1/TRBV3-2	once	CASSRDYQETQYF	TGTGCCAGCAGCCGGGACTACCAAGAGACCCAGTACTTC
.	TRBJ2-2	TRBV19	.	CASGWDTGELFF	TGTGCCAGCGGGTGGGACACCGGGGAGCTGTTTTTT
TRBD1	TRBJ1-4	TRBV19	.	CASSSGTGPGEKLFF	TGTGCCAGTAGTTCCGGGACAGGTCCGGGGGAAAAACTGTTTTTT
.	TRBJ1-3	TRBV4-1	.	CASSQSSSQGFGNTIYF	TGCGCCAGCAGCCAAAGTTCGTCACAGGGCTTTGGAAACACCATATATTTT
.	TRBJ1-1	TRBV29-1	.	CSVEEGLNTEAFF	TGCAGCGTTGAGGAGGGGTTGAACACTGAAGCTTTCTTT
.	TRBJ1-2	TRBV5-4	.	CASSPGKGRYGYTF	TGTGCCAGCAGCCCCGGGAAAGGGAGGTATGGCTACACCTTC
TRBD2	TRBJ2-2	TRBV27	.	CASTITGLAGGPGTGELFF	TGTGCCAGCACCATAACAGGACTAGCGGGGGGGCCGGGTACCGGGGAGCTGTTTTTT
.	TRBJ2-5	TRBV3-1/TRBV3-2	.	CASSPGRETQYF	TGTGCCAGCAGCCCCGGTCGGGAGACCCAGTACTTC
TRBD1	TRBJ1-2	TRBV14	.	CASSLSGGTRYGYTF	TGTGCCAGCAGTCTTTCAGGGGGTACGCGCTATGGCTACACCTTC
TRBD2	TRBJ2-1	TRBV11-2	.	CASSRTSGGGNEQFF	TGTGCCAGCAGCCGGACTAGCGGGGGGGGAAATGAGCAGTTCTTC
TRBD2	TRBJ2-3	TRBV3-1/TRBV3-2	few	CASSQGGGATDTQYF	TGTGCCAGCAGCCAAGGCGGGGGGGCCACAGATACGCAGTATTTT
TRBD2	TRBJ2-7	TRBV18	once	CASSPPGTSFYEQYF	TGTGCCAGCTCACCCCCCGGGACTAGCTTCTACGAGCAGTACTTC
.	TRBJ2-6	TRBV7-9	once	CAGAGSDSGANVLTF	TGTGCCGGAGCCGGCAGCGACTCTGGGGCCAACGTCCTGACTTTC
TRBD1	TRBJ2-7	TRBV6-1	.	CASSEAWTGSYEQYF	TGTGCCAGCAGTGAAGCGTGGACAGGTTCCTACGAGCAGTACTTC
.	TRBJ2-2	TRBV19	many	CASRGGQGAIGELFF	TGTGCCAGTAGGGGAGGGCAGGGGGCGATCGGGGAGCTGTTTTTT
TRBD1	TRBJ1-1	TRBV6-2/TRBV6-3	.	CASSRAGGANTEAFF	TGTGCCAGCAGCCGAGCAGGGGGCGCGAACACTGAAGCTTTCTTT
TRBD1	TRBJ2-3	TRBV30	.	CACTPGTGVTDTQYF	TGTGCCTGCACCCCCGGGACAGGGGTAACAGATACGCAGTATTTT
TRBD2	TRBJ2-3	TRBV6-4	once	CASSEASGDSTDTQYF	TGTGCCAGCAGTGAAGCTAGCGGGGATAGCACAGATACGCAGTATTTT
.	TRBJ2-5	TRBV19	once	CASSTRKAGSQETQYF	TGTGCCAGTAGTACAAGGAAAGCAGGGTCACAAGAGACCCAGTACTTC
TRBD1	TRBJ1-5	TRBV6-5	.	CASIYEGTGPQPQHF	TGTGCCAGCATCTACGAGGGGACAGGGCCCCAGCCCCAGCATTTT
.	TRBJ2-4	TRBV3-1/TRBV3-2	once	CASSQAWSGKNIQYF	TGTGCCAGCAGCCAAGCCTGGAGCGGCAAAAACATTCAGTACTTC
.	TRBJ1-2	TRBV9	.	CASSPVGGNYGYTF	TGTGCCAGCAGCCCCGTCGGCGGGAACTATGGCTACACCTTC
.	TRBJ2-7	TRBV29-1	many	CSVEGGDRYEQYF	TGCAGCGTTGAAGGGGGGGACCGTTACGAGCAGTACTTC
.	TRBJ2-3	TRBV9	.	CASSGAMADTQYF	TGTGCCAGCAGTGGGGCTATGGCAGATACGCAGTATTTT
TRBD2	TRBJ2-7	TRBV6-6	.	CASSYSGGGPTYEQYF	TGTGCCAGCAGTTACTCTGGCGGGGGGCCCACCTACGAGCAGTACTTC
.	TRBJ2-2	TRBV10-2	few	CATGIANTGELFF	TGCGCCACAGGGATCGCGAACACCGGGGAGCTGTTTTTT
TRBD2	TRBJ2-5	TRBV2	once	CASGRGGQETQYF	TGTGCCTCGGGGCGGGGGGGCCAAGAGACCCAGTACTTC
TRBD2	TRBJ2-7	TRBV6-5	.	CASSYVGGVMYF	TGTGCCAGCAGTTACGTTGGGGGGGTAATGTACTTC
.	TRBJ1-2	TRBV5-5	.	CASRTSLAGAYGYTF	TGTGCCAGCAGAACGAGTCTAGCAGGGGCCTATGGCTACACCTTC
TRBD1	TRBJ1-3	TRBV9	.	CASSAGTAVSSGNTIYF	TGTGCCAGCAGCGCCGGGACAGCTGTCTCCTCTGGAAACACCATATATTTT
TRBD2	TRBJ2-1	TRBV11-3	.	CASSYGLAGGNEQFF	TGTGCCAGCAGCTACGGACTAGCGGGGGGGAATGAGCAGTTCTTC
TRBD2	TRBJ2-7	TRBV9	.	CASSVGTSGPPYEQYF	TGTGCCAGCAGCGTAGGGACTAGCGGGCCTCCCTACGAGCAGTACTTC
.	TRBJ1-2	TRBV5-4	once	CASSQGQANYGYTF	TGTGCCAGCAGCCAGGGGCAAGCTAACTATGGCTACACCTTC
.	TRBJ2-3	TRBV18	.	CASSPRSGGTDTQYF	TGTGCCAGCTCACCAAGGAGCGGCGGCACAGATACGCAGTATTTT
.	TRBJ1-1	TRBV6-5	.	CASSLGGNTEAFF	TGTGCCAGCAGTCTGGGGGGGAACACTGAAGCTTTCTTT
.	TRBJ2-7	TRBV6-5	.	CASSPPNREQYF	TGTGCCAGCAGCCCCCCTAACAGAGAGCAGTACTTC
TRBD1	TRBJ1-2	TRBV28	.	CASTRTQGPGYTF	TGTGCCAGCACCCGGACACAGGGGCCCGGCTACACCTTC